The 32 T cell receptor beta chains reported below all come from one sample, sequenced in a study of identifying expanded T cells in peripheral blood. The repertoire was sequenced with immunoSEQ multiplex PCR; TCRdb's copy has only in-frame clones and lacks some. The sample yields roughly 100,000 clones, about 91% seen once. Material for sequencing was blood. These receptors all come from a person aged 18-70 years in good health.

The rearrangement uses TRBV5-1 and TRBJ1-6; D remains unclear. V lost 2 bases and J lost 9, with 18 bases in between. CDR3 size: 16 residues. The germline V gene encodes CDR1 SGHRS and CDR2 YFSETQ. In DNA form, the CDR3 reads TGCGCCAGCAGCTTTCAGAGGAGCGGGATGGGTTCACCCCTCCACTTT. It translates to CASSFQRSGMGSPLHF.

This rearrangement joins TRBV11-2 to TRBJ2-1; possible D gene TRBD2, 6 bases. Trimming pared 2 bases from V and 10 bases from J, leaving 15 bases between. The CDR3 is made up of 14 amino acids. The V gene's germline CDR1 is SGHAT and CDR2 FQNNGV. In DNA form, the CDR3 reads TGTGCCAGCAGCTTATCCCGAGCGAGCGGGGAGCAGTTCTTC. Its protein product is CASSLSRASGEQFF.

The CDR3 sequence is CASSPRGGRTDTQYF. CDR3 bases: TGCGCCAGCAGCCCGCGGGGGGGCCGAACAGATACGCAGTATTTT. The genes are TRBV5-1 and TRBJ2-3, with TRBD2 matching 9 bases. Germline V CDR1 and CDR2: SGHRS, YFSETQ. V was clipped by 4 bases and J by 3 bases; unmatched bases: 6. The CDR3 totals 15 residues.

This chain connects TRBV19 to TRBJ1-5; a possible D gene is TRBD1 (5 bases). This CDR3 region has 17 residues. Germline V CDR1 and CDR2: LNHDA, SQIVND (reference sequence). V was cut by 4 bases and J by 0 bases, with 16 bases left in between. CDR3 protein: CASSTVPGRYSNQPQHF. CDR3 bases: TGTGCCAGTAGTACGGTCCCGGGACGGTATAGCAATCAGCCCCAGCATTTT.

This clone occurred once. The rearrangement uses TRBV20-1 and TRBJ1-2; D unclear. The CDR3 runs 11 residues. Germline V gene sequence: CDR1 DFQATT, CDR2 SNEGSKA (reference sequence). Trimming removed 5 bases from V and 6 bases from J, with 10 bases in between. The CDR3 DNA is TGCAGTGCTCCCATTTCTGATGGCTACACCTTC. This sequence encodes CSAPISDGYTF.

The rearrangement uses TRBV7-3 and TRBJ2-1, with 7 bases matching TRBD1. V dropped 3 bases and J dropped 7; count of bases not matched to a gene: 9. The CDR3 covers 15 residues. From germline, CDR1 is SGHTA and CDR2 FQGTGA. The CDR3 region is CASSFGPTGQNEQFF. The DNA for the CDR3 is TGTGCCAGCAGCTTTGGCCCTACGGGACAGAATGAGCAGTTCTTC. The complete variable domain, with remaining parts taken from reference TRBV7-3 and TRBJ2-1, reads GAGVSQTPSNKVTEKGKYVELRCDPISGHTALYWYRQSLGQGPEFLIYFQGTGAADDSGLPNDRFFAVRPEGSVSTLKIQRTERGDSAVYLCASSFGPTGQNEQFFGPGTRLTVL.

The rearrangement uses TRBV7-6 and TRBJ1-2; 8 nucleotides agree with TRBD1. This CDR3 has 14 amino acids. V shed 5 bases and J 4 bases; nucleotides not matched to a gene: 6. Per germline, CDR1 SGHVS and CDR2 FNYEAQ. As DNA, the CDR3 is TGTGCCAGCAGCCCGGACAGGGACGCCTATGGCTACACCTTC. This gives the protein CASSPDRDAYGYTF.

CDR3: CSVDNGEQYF. The DNA of the CDR3 is TGCAGCGTAGATAACGGGGAGCAGTACTTC. The chain uses TRBV29-1 and TRBJ2-7; D gene unclear. Trimming shortened V by 6 bases and J by 7 bases, and 10 bases separated the two germline ends. The CDR3 has 10 residues. Germline-derived CDR1 and CDR2 are SQVTM and ANQGSEA.

V is TRBV28 and J is TRBJ1-6; 8 nucleotides line up with TRBD1. The V segment lost 4 bases and the J segment 9 bases; nucleotides outside the gene matches: 11. The CDR3 consists of 16 residues. Germline V gives CDR1 MDHEN, CDR2 SYDVKM. The CDR3 nucleotides read TGTGCCAGCAGTTCCACGGGCAGGGGGCTGAGTTCACCCCTCCACTTT. Translating gives CASSSTGRGLSSPLHF.

V and J are TRBV7-8 and TRBJ1-3, with D possibly being TRBD1 (5 bases). The CDR3 is 14 amino acids. The V and J ends lost 1 base and 8 bases respectively, with 12 bases between them. Germline lookup yields CDR1 SGHVS and CDR2 FQNEAQ. CDR3: CASSLVMGPDTIYF. The CDR3 nucleotides read TGTGCCAGCAGCTTAGTTATGGGACCGGACACCATATATTTT.

The chain couples TRBV6-5 to TRBJ2-2, with TRBD2 identical over 11 bases. This CDR3 spans 14 amino acids. V dropped 10 bases and J dropped 6; count of bases not matched to a gene: 7. Germline assignment: CDR1 MNHEY and CDR2 SVGAGI. CDR3: CATSLAGVAGELFF. CDR3 in DNA: TGTGCCACCTCACTAGCGGGAGTTGCCGGGGAGCTGTTTTTT.

CDR3 protein: CASSSDSPYNSPLHF. The CDR3 DNA is TGTGCCAGCAGCTCTGACTCCCCCTATAATTCACCCCTCCACTTT. V usage is TRBV7-8 and J usage is TRBJ1-6; no reliable D call. This CDR3 is 15 amino acids long. Trimming left V 4 bases short and J 2 bases short, with 9 bases between. CDR1 and CDR2 from the germline V gene are SGHVS and FQNEAQ.

A word on this clone: An end of the junction differs from the germline gene, which may be a read error. This chain uses TRBV5-3 with TRBJ2-2; the D is unclear. TRBV5-3 is annotated as an ORF whose role is uncertain. The CDR3 is 15 amino acids. CDR3 sequence (DNA): TGTGCCAGCAGCTTGTTTGTCTACACTGGCGGGGAGCTGTTTTTT. Translating gives CASSLFVYTGGELFF.

This rearrangement joins TRBV20-1 to TRBJ2-3; D not resolved. Germline V lookup: CDR1 DFQATT, CDR2 SNEGSKA (reference sequence). CDR3 length: 11 amino acids. V was trimmed by 3 bases and J by 1 base, leaving 2 bases between them. CDR3 DNA sequence: TGCAGTGCTAGGGGCACAGATACGCAGTATTTT. As protein: CSARGTDTQYF.

The V call is TRBV19, the J call TRBJ1-5, with 10 bases matching TRBD1. The CDR3 consists of 14 residues. CDR1 is LNHDA, CDR2 SQIVND, per germline (reference sequence). V dropped 7 bases and J dropped 9; count of bases not matched to a gene: 9. Here the CDR3 DNA reads TGTGCCAGTACGGGGACAGGGGCCTTTGGGCCCCAGCATTTT. Translation gives CASTGTGAFGPQHF.

The V and J genes are TRBV5-4 and TRBJ2-1; tentatively, D is TRBD2 (6 bases). Trimming left V 3 bases short and J 5 bases short, with 18 bases between. CDR1 is SGHNT and CDR2 is YYREEE in the germline V gene (reference sequence). This CDR3 is 16 amino acids long. CDR3 nucleotide sequence: TGTGCCAGCAGCTGGGTGGGTGGGACTGGTGACAATGAGCAGTTCTTC. It encodes CASSWVGGTGDNEQFF.

The chain employs TRBV5-1 and TRBJ2-7; unclear D gene. This CDR3 contains 12 residues. Per the germline V gene, CDR1 is SGHRS and CDR2 is YFSETQ. The ends were cut back, 3 bases at V and 7 bases at J, with 11 bases in the middle. CDR3 bases: TGCGCCAGCAGCTATTCCGAGACGGAGCAGTACTTC. This translates into CASSYSETEQYF.

This chain joins TRBV18 and TRBJ2-5; a weak D match, TRBD2 (5 bases). Trimming stripped 6 bases from V and 4 bases from J, with 15 bases between. The CDR3 covers 14 residues. Germline CDR1 reads KGHSH; CDR2 reads LQKENI. CDR3 bases: TGTGCCAGCTCTGACCTTGAGGGTTTAGAGACCCAGTACTTC. Residues: CASSDLEGLETQYF.

This clone has only a few counts. V usage is TRBV4-3 and J usage is TRBJ1-5, with D possibly TRBD1 on 6 matching bases. The germline V and J ends were trimmed by 0 bases and 6 bases, with 9 bases remaining between them. The germline gives CDR1 LGHNA, CDR2 YSLEER. The CDR3 covers 14 residues. CDR3 coding DNA: TGCGCCAGCAGCCAAGATGGCAGGGGTCAGCCCCAGCATTTT. Translating gives CASSQDGRGQPQHF.

The chain joins TRBV6-1 to TRBJ2-7, with D tentatively TRBD2 (5 bases). Germline V gene sequence: CDR1 MNHNS, CDR2 SASEGT. The CDR3 extends over 15 amino acids. The V end was cut by 5 bases, the J end by 0 bases, with 14 bases between. This chain's CDR3 is CASSRSGPTSYEQYF. The CDR3 DNA reads TGTGCCAGCAGTAGAAGCGGACCGACCTCCTACGAGCAGTACTTC.

The genes are TRBV29-1 and TRBJ1-1; no clear D gene. Germline V lookup: CDR1 SQVTM, CDR2 ANQGSEA. Trimming shortened V by 0 bases and J by 1 base, and 15 bases separated the two germline ends. The CDR3 runs to 16 residues. Here the CDR3 DNA reads TGCAGCGTTGAAGATTTTTACCGGGTACAGAACACTGAAGCTTTCTTT. This translates into CSVEDFYRVQNTEAFF.

There are many counts of this clone. This chain links TRBV4-1 with TRBJ2-7; D is uncertain. This CDR3 has 17 amino acids. Trimming left V 1 base short and J 4 bases short, with 20 bases between. In germline, CDR1 is MGHRA, CDR2 YSYEKL. CDR3 sequence reads: CASSQADPSDRRYEQYF. The CDR3 coding sequence is TGCGCCAGCAGCCAAGCAGACCCGTCGGACCGGAGATACGAGCAGTACTTC.

This chain connects TRBV7-6 to TRBJ2-2; D perhaps matches TRBD2 (5 bases). This CDR3 contains 17 residues. The V and J ends lost 1 base and 0 bases respectively, with 12 bases between them. Germline V CDR1 and CDR2: SGHVS, FNYEAQ. As DNA, the CDR3 is TGTGCCAGCAGCTTAGAGGCGGCCGGGACGAACACCGGGGAGCTGTTTTTT. It translates to CASSLEAAGTNTGELFF.

Only one count was recorded for this clone. V is TRBV11-1 and J is TRBJ2-5, with no clear D. The CDR3 spans 13 residues. CDR1 is SGHAT, CDR2 FQDESV, per germline (reference sequence). Trimming removed 2 bases from V and 2 bases from J, with 6 bases in between. This chain's CDR3 is CASSLLRQETQYF. CDR3 bases: TGTGCCAGCAGCTTATTAAGGCAAGAGACCCAGTACTTC.

This clone has a handful of counts. A much larger clone lies a single base off, so this may be a read error. This sample includes further DNA sequences coding for the same CDR3. The J gene is TRBJ1-5, the V gene TRBV11-3, with 7 bases matching TRBD1. The trim removed 4 bases at V and 3 bases at J, leaving 3 bases unmatched. The CDR3 spans 14 residues. Germline V gives CDR1 SGHNT, CDR2 YENEEA. CDR3 amino acids: CASSSTGTNQPQHF. CDR3 coding DNA: TGTGCCAGCAGCTCGACAGGGACCAATCAGCCCCAGCATTTT.

The chain links TRBV19 to TRBJ1-2, with D possibly TRBD1 on 6 matching bases. V was trimmed by 7 bases and J by 0 bases, leaving 21 bases between them. Germline CDR1 reads LNHDA; CDR2 reads SQIVND (reference sequence). The CDR3 consists of 17 residues. CDR3 protein: CASIGGDAAATNYGYTF. The CDR3 DNA sequence: TGTGCCAGTATAGGGGGGGACGCCGCGGCGACTAACTATGGCTACACCTTC. Full variable domain (remainder filled in from reference TRBV19 and TRBJ1-2): DGGITQSPKYLFRKEGQNVTLSCEQNLNHDAMYWYRQDPGQGLRLIYYSQIVNDFQKGDIAEGYSVSREKKESFPLTVTSAQKNPTAFYLCASIGGDAAATNYGYTFGSGTRLTVV.

This chain joins TRBV19 and TRBJ1-6; no reliable D call. In germline, CDR1 is LNHDA, CDR2 SQIVND (reference sequence). V lost 2 bases and J lost 9, with 5 bases in between. There are 12 residues in the CDR3. The CDR3 here is CASSILGSPLHF. The CDR3 DNA reads TGTGCCAGTAGTATACTGGGTTCACCCCTCCACTTT. The entire variable domain, with the rest obtained from reference TRBV19 and TRBJ1-6, is as follows: DGGITQSPKYLFRKEGQNVTLSCEQNLNHDAMYWYRQDPGQGLRLIYYSQIVNDFQKGDIAEGYSVSREKKESFPLTVTSAQKNPTAFYLCASSILGSPLHFGNGTRLTVT.

The V call is TRBV15, the J call TRBJ2-7; D ambiguous. The V end lost 0 bases, the J end lost 0 bases, and 12 bases lay between the germline ends. The length of the CDR3 is 16 residues. CDR1 is LNHNV and CDR2 is YYDKDF in the germline V gene (reference sequence). The CDR3 DNA reads as TGTGCCACCAGCAGAGAACTGGGTCCCCTCTCCTACGAGCAGTACTTC. Encoded protein: CATSRELGPLSYEQYF.

This rearrangement joins TRBV11-1 to TRBJ2-2, with TRBD1 as a possible D gene (8 bases). The CDR3 consists of 16 residues. Trimming stripped 5 bases from V and 6 bases from J, with 19 bases between. Per the germline V gene, CDR1 is SGHAT and CDR2 is FQDESV (reference sequence). The CDR3 reads CASSLRTGRESGELFF. The CDR3 nucleotides are TGTGCCAGCAGCCTTAGGACAGGGAGGGAATCCGGGGAGCTGTTTTTT.

The chain is built from TRBV6-5 and TRBJ1-2, with a possible D match to TRBD1 (5 bases). Germline V gene data show CDR1 as MNHEY and CDR2 as SVGAGI. The CDR3 has 12 residues. V shed 8 bases and J shed 2 bases, with 9 bases lying between them. The CDR3 coding sequence is TGTGCCAGCCGACAGTCAAACTATGGCTACACCTTC. Translated, it gives CASRQSNYGYTF.

This CDR3 is CASSQDSGQPQHF. CDR3 DNA: TGCGCCAGCAGCCAAGATTCCGGTCAGCCCCAGCATTTT. The chain joins TRBV4-1 to TRBJ1-5; D ambiguous. With 0 bases removed from V and 6 bases from J, the gap between germline ends came to 6 bases. CDR1 is MGHRA, CDR2 YSYEKL, per germline. This CDR3 is 13 amino acids long.

This chain links TRBV6-1 with TRBJ1-1; tentatively, D is TRBD1 (6 bases). The CDR3 length is 15 residues. Germline assignment: CDR1 MNHNS and CDR2 SASEGT. Trimming left V 3 bases short and J 2 bases short, with 13 bases between. Here the CDR3 reads CASSEKGGTNTEAFF. The CDR3 bases are TGTGCCAGCAGTGAGAAGGGGGGAACTAACACTGAAGCTTTCTTT.